Listed below are T cell receptor beta chains from one sample, sequenced in a study of breast tumors, draining lymph nodes, adjacent tissues. TCRdb recomputed calls from the multiplex PCR reads with MiXCR, one row per CDR3 protein. The sample lists 150,000 to 200,000 distinct CDR3 sequences, about 30% occurring once. Sequencing used axillary lymph node tissue. These receptors all stem from a female donor with breast cancer. Some clones in this sample may be carry-over from other donors' samples. Both conserved end residues are part of each CDR3. Each record gives: clone size, J gene, D gene, CDR3 length, V gene, CDR3 DNA, CDR3 protein. The D gene is left open where the match is weak. The size entry is marked missing in some rows and otherwise reads once, few, many or a size class.

>many|TRBJ2-4|TRBD1|15|TRBV5-1
TGCGCCAGCAGCTCAACCGGGACAGGGACGGGCATTCAGTACTTC
CASSSTGTGTGIQYF
>.|TRBJ1-5|TRBD1|13|TRBV29-1
TGCAGCGCCAGAGGGAGGGGGCTAGAGACCCAGCATTTT
CSARGRGLETQHF
>many|TRBJ2-1|.|16|TRBV20-1
TGCAGTGCTAGGGTAACGGGACCCAACGCCTACAATGAGCAGTTCTTC
CSARVTGPNAYNEQFF
>many|TRBJ1-5|.|14|TRBV12-3/TRBV12-4
TGTGCCAGCAGTTTTAGGAACACCAATCAGCCCCAGCATTTT
CASSFRNTNQPQHF
>many|TRBJ2-1|TRBD1|16|TRBV19
TGTGCCAGTAGGCGAGTGGACAGGGGTTCCTACAATGAGCAGTTCTTC
CASRRVDRGSYNEQFF
>many|TRBJ2-1|.|14|TRBV19
TGTGCCAGTGCCACACTTACAGGGTACAATGAGCAGTTCTTC
CASATLTGYNEQFF
>few|TRBJ2-1|TRBD1|13|TRBV27
TGTGCCAGCTGGGACAGGGGTCAAAATGAGCAGTTCTTC
CASWDRGQNEQFF
>.|TRBJ1-2|.|15|TRBV7-9
TGTGCCAGCAGCTTAGGAGCGCAGGGCGACTATGGCTACCCCTTC
CASSLGAQGDYGYPF
>many|TRBJ1-2|.|14|TRBV9
TGTGCCAGCAGCGTAGAAGGCAAAAACTATGGCTACACCTTC
CASSVEGKNYGYTF
>.|TRBJ1-6|TRBD1|14|TRBV20-1
TGCAGTGCTAGAGTTGGGACAGGGGGGCCGATCTGTGTCTTC
CSARVGTGGPICVF
>.|TRBJ2-2|.|16|TRBV9
TGTGCCAGCAGCGTAGGAGGAGGGGGCAACACCGGGGAGCTGTTTTTT
CASSVGGGGNTGELFF
>many|TRBJ1-2|.|12|TRBV5-8
TGTGCCAGCAGCTTGGGATCCGGTGGCTACACCTTC
CASSLGSGGYTF
>many|TRBJ1-4|.|14|TRBV6-1
TGTGCCAGCAGTCCGACAGGCTCGGGGCAAAAACTGTTTTTT
CASSPTGSGQKLFF
>many|TRBJ1-5|.|14|TRBV4-1
TGCGCCAGCAGCCCCCGACAGATACATCAGCCCCAGCATTTT
CASSPRQIHQPQHF
>many|TRBJ2-5|.|15|TRBV20-1
TGCAGTGCTGCGGAGGGGGCGGGAGTAGGTGAGACCCAGTACTTC
CSAAEGAGVGETQYF
>many|TRBJ2-7|.|12|TRBV7-2
TGTGCCAGCAGCCCTCGGAATTACGAGCAGTACTTC
CASSPRNYEQYF
>.|TRBJ2-2|.|9|TRBV29-1
TGCAGCTTCAGCGGGGAGCTGTTTTTT
CSFSGELFF
>once|TRBJ2-5|.|14|TRBV18
TGTGCCAGCTCACGGGAAGGGGGAGGAGAGACCCAGTACTTC
CASSREGGGETQYF
>.|TRBJ1-4|.|15|TRBV5-1
TGCGCCAGCAGCTTGGAACAGGGCCGTAATGAAAAACTGTTTTTT
CASSLEQGRNEKLFF
>.|TRBJ1-1|TRBD1|10|TRBV2
TGTGCCAGCGGGGACAGTGGGGCTTTCTTT
CASGDSGAFF
>many|TRBJ2-5|.|16|TRBV5-8
TGTGCCAGCAGCTTGGAACCGGGTGCCCTTCAAGAGACCCAGTACTTC
CASSLEPGALQETQYF
>many|TRBJ2-5|TRBD2|16|TRBV5-1
TGCGCCAGCAGTAAGGGCAGCGGGGGGCTCCAAGAGACCCAGTACTTC
CASSKGSGGLQETQYF
>many|TRBJ2-5|TRBD2|15|TRBV2
TGTGCCAGCAGAAAACTAGCGGGGGGGCGGGAGACCCAGTACTTC
CASRKLAGGRETQYF
>.|TRBJ2-5|.|17|TRBV10-3
TGTGCCATCAGAGCGGGGCTCGGGGGCCGTGACCAAGAGACCCAGTACTTC
CAIRAGLGGRDQETQYF
>many|TRBJ1-2|.|14|TRBV2
TGTGCCAGCAGACGGGGGCAGGGCAGAGGCGGCTACACCTTC
CASRRGQGRGGYTF
>few|TRBJ2-2|TRBD1|15|TRBV11-3
TGTGCCAGCGGCACGGGACAGGGGAACACCGGGGAGCTGTTTTTT
CASGTGQGNTGELFF
>many|TRBJ2-7|.|15|TRBV9
TGTGCCAGCAGCGTAGAGGGGGGAATGAGCGACGAGCAGTACTTC
CASSVEGGMSDEQYF
>.|TRBJ2-5|TRBD2|17|TRBV7-9
TGTGCCAGCAGCATGAGGGGGAGCGGGGGGTTTCAAGAGACCCAGTACTTC
CASSMRGSGGFQETQYF
>many|TRBJ1-3|.|13|TRBV19
TGTGCCAGTAGTATTACCACGGCCGGGGCCATATATTTT
CASSITTAGAIYF
>.|TRBJ1-4|TRBD1|17|TRBV20-1
TGCAGTGCTAGAGATCAGGGGGTGGGGGCACCTAATGAAAAACTATTTTTT
CSARDQGVGAPNEKLFF
>many|TRBJ1-6|.|14|TRBV7-9
TGTGCCAGCAGCTTAGAAGGAGTTAATTCACCCCTCCACTTT
CASSLEGVNSPLHF
>.|TRBJ2-2|.|15|TRBV3-1
TGTGCCGGCAGCCTAAGGGGCGCGAACACCGGGGAGCTGTTTTTT
CAGSLRGANTGELFF
>many|TRBJ2-5|TRBD2|18|TRBV7-2
TGTGCCAGCAGCTTAATAGCTAGCGGGGGGGCCGGCGTAGAGACCCAGTACTTC
CASSLIASGGAGVETQYF
>many|TRBJ2-7|.|18|TRBV24-1
TGTGCCACCAGTGACCCCACAGGGGGTGGACTAGCCGGCTTCGAGCAGTACTTC
CATSDPTGGGLAGFEQYF
>many|TRBJ1-3|TRBD1|14|TRBV2
TGTGCCAGCCGGGACAGTGGCTCTGGAAACACCATATATTTT
CASRDSGSGNTIYF
>many|TRBJ2-7|.|11|TRBV5-4
TGTGCCAGCAGCCTTATGCACGAGCAGTACTTC
CASSLMHEQYF
>.|TRBJ2-6|TRBD2|19|TRBV5-1
TGCGCCAGCAGCTTCGAAGCGGGGGATCGACTTTCTGGGGCCAACGTCCTGACTTTC
CASSFEAGDRLSGANVLTF
>.|TRBJ1-1|.|15|TRBV15
TGTGCCACCAGCAGAGATCCCCTGAGGGGCACTGAAGCTTTCTTT
CATSRDPLRGTEAFF
>.|TRBJ2-7|TRBD1|16|TRBV3-1
TGTGCCAGCAGCCAAGATGTTAGACAGGGCTACTACGAGCAGTACTTC
CASSQDVRQGYYEQYF
>many|TRBJ1-2|.|11|TRBV25-1
TGTGCCAGCAGGACCATCGGGGGCTACACCTTC
CASRTIGGYTF
>many|TRBJ2-5|TRBD2|19|TRBV20-1
TGCAGTGCTAGAGACTTCGGGACTAGCGGGAGTCGGGGAGGGGAGACCCAGTACTTC
CSARDFGTSGSRGGETQYF
>.|TRBJ1-1|TRBD1|13|TRBV20-1
TGCAGACTAGGAGGGACAGGGTTCCCTGAAGCTTTCTTT
CRLGGTGFPEAFF
>many|TRBJ2-1|TRBD2|19|TRBV20-1
TGCAGTGCTAGAGATCTCGGACTAGCGGGGGGGAGCTCCTACAATGAGCAGTTCTTC
CSARDLGLAGGSSYNEQFF
>.|TRBJ2-1|TRBD2|16|TRBV10-3
TGTGCCATCAGTGAGGGACTAGCGGGGGGACACAATGAGCAGTTCTTC
CAISEGLAGGHNEQFF
>many|TRBJ1-1|.|12|TRBV29-1
TGCAGCGTTGCCAGGGGAGGCGCTGAAGCTTTCTTT
CSVARGGAEAFF
>few|TRBJ2-2|.|13|TRBV3-1
TGTGCCAGCAGCCAAGGACGGACCGGGGAGCTGTTTTTT
CASSQGRTGELFF
>.|TRBJ1-1|.|12|TRBV2
TGTGCCAGCAGGGAAGTGAACACTGAAGCTTTCTTT
CASREVNTEAFF
>.|TRBJ1-1|.|14|TRBV5-1
TGCGCCAGCAGACCGAGGTCGGGCACTACTGAAGCTTTCTTT
CASRPRSGTTEAFF
>many|TRBJ2-3|.|17|TRBV7-3
TGTGCCAGCAGCTTAACGAGGGGAGGGGGTAGCACAGATACGCAGTATTTT
CASSLTRGGGSTDTQYF
>many|TRBJ2-3|.|12|TRBV20-1
TGCAGTGCTACCCTAGTGGGAGATACGCAGTATTTT
CSATLVGDTQYF
>few|TRBJ1-5|.|15|TRBV6-2/TRBV6-3
TGTGCCAGCAGTTATCACCAGAGGGGGTATCAGCCCCAGCATTTT
CASSYHQRGYQPQHF
>many|TRBJ2-7|.|10|TRBV29-1
TGCAGCGTTGTTCTGGAAGAGCAGTACTTC
CSVVLEEQYF
>many|TRBJ2-7|.|13|TRBV12-3/TRBV12-4
TGTGCCAGCAGCCCCGGGGCGGGCTACGAGCAGTACTTC
CASSPGAGYEQYF
>.|TRBJ1-5|TRBD1|14|TRBV9
TGTGCCAGCAGCCTGGGGACAGGGGCACAGCCCCAGCATTTT
CASSLGTGAQPQHF
>many|TRBJ2-5|TRBD2|17|TRBV6-6
TGTGCCAGCAGTTACCCCCTAGCGGGCCAATTACAAGAGACCCAGTACTTC
CASSYPLAGQLQETQYF
>many|TRBJ2-7|TRBD1|14|TRBV20-1
TGCAGTGCTAGAGTAGGGACAGGGGCCTACGAGCAGTACTTC
CSARVGTGAYEQYF
>once|TRBJ1-3|.|13|TRBV29-1
TGCAGCGTTGTGACGAAAGCTGGAAACACCACATATTTT
CSVVTKAGNTTYF
>few|TRBJ1-1|.|13|TRBV9
TGTGCCAGCAGCGTAGGGGGGTCCACTGAAGCTTTCTTT
CASSVGGSTEAFF
>.|TRBJ1-5|.|17|TRBV15
TGTGCCACCAGCAGAGATAAAGCAGGGGTCGTTGGGGAGACCCAGCATTTT
CATSRDKAGVVGETQHF
>many|TRBJ2-1|.|14|TRBV12-3/TRBV12-4
TGTGCCAGCAGTTTTTCGGCGATATACAATGAGCAGTTCTTC
CASSFSAIYNEQFF